Listed below are T cell receptor beta chains from one sample, sequenced in a study of CD8 T cells in ankylosing spondylitis. TCRdb analysed the 5' RACE reads with MiXCR anew, one entry per CDR3 protein. This table holds under 450,000 distinct CDR3 sequences, 17% found once. Sequencing was performed on blood, either unsorted or a sorted T cell fraction (not recorded which). Every receptor here comes from a male donor with ankylosing spondylitis. Each CDR3 is given with its conserved first and last residue. D genes are given only for firm matches. Size is omitted from some rows. Given values are once, few, many or a class for expanded clones.

V	size	J	D	DNA	CDR3
TRBV20-1	few	TRBJ2-3	TRBD2	TGCAGTGCTCTAAGCGGGGGGGAGACAGATACGCAGTATTTT	CSALSGGETDTQYF
TRBV5-8	NA	TRBJ2-7	NA	TGTGCCAGCAGCACTGGACTCGCCTACGAGCAGTACTTC	CASSTGLAYEQYF
TRBV12-3/TRBV12-4	many	TRBJ1-3	NA	TGTGCCAGCACCCTGGGGGGGGCTGGAAACACCATATATTTT	CASTLGGAGNTIYF
TRBV5-1	many	TRBJ2-1	NA	TGCGCCAGCACTAAAGACTCCTACAATGAGCAGTTCTTC	CASTKDSYNEQFF
TRBV6-2/TRBV6-3	few	TRBJ2-2	NA	TGTGCCAGCACCGACCGGCACGGCTCGAACCCCACGAACACCGGGGAGCTGTTTTTT	CASTDRHGSNPTNTGELFF
TRBV19	few	TRBJ1-1	TRBD1	TGTGCCAGTACCAGAGGACAGGGGGATGAAGCTTTCTTT	CASTRGQGDEAFF
TRBV7-9	few	TRBJ2-2	NA	TGTGCCAGCAGCTGGGGTGGAGGCACCGGGGAGCTGTTTTTT	CASSWGGGTGELFF
TRBV4-1	few	TRBJ2-7	NA	TGCGCCAGCAGCCAAGCCCCGCCGGGGTACGAGCAGTACTTC	CASSQAPPGYEQYF
TRBV20-1	few	TRBJ2-7	TRBD1	TGCAGTGCAACCGGGACAGGGGTTCTGCAGCAGTACTTC	CSATGTGVLQQYF
TRBV30	few	TRBJ1-5	NA	TGTGCCTGGAACAGGAATAGCAATCAGCCCCAGCATTTT	CAWNRNSNQPQHF
TRBV12-3/TRBV12-4	NA	TRBJ2-4	TRBD2	TGTGCCAGCAAACTGGGACTAGCGAAGTACTTC	CASKLGLAKYF
TRBV5-1	many	TRBJ2-1	TRBD1	TGCGCCAGCAGCCGACAGGGTAATGTCGATGAGCAGTTCTTC	CASSRQGNVDEQFF
TRBV20-1	NA	TRBJ1-5	NA	TGCAGTGCTCGAAGGATGTATAGCAATCAGCCCCAGCATTTT	CSARRMYSNQPQHF
TRBV6-5	NA	TRBJ2-7	TRBD1	TGTGCCAGCAGTTACGACAGGGGGAACGAGCAGTACTTC	CASSYDRGNEQYF
TRBV12-3/TRBV12-4	NA	TRBJ2-7	TRBD2	TGTGCCAGCAGTCATAGGACTAGCGGGGGCTCCTACGAGCAGTACTTC	CASSHRTSGGSYEQYF
TRBV27	many	TRBJ2-6	NA	TGTGCCAGCAGAGGTTCTGGGGCCAACGTCCTGACTTTC	CASRGSGANVLTF
TRBV5-8	few	TRBJ1-5	TRBD1	TGTGCCAGCAGCTTGCGCTCGACAGGGATCAATCAGCCCCAGCATTTT	CASSLRSTGINQPQHF
TRBV12-3/TRBV12-4	few	TRBJ2-1	TRBD2	TGTGCCAGCAGTTTTGGGGGACTAGCGATGCCCAATGAGCAGTTCTTC	CASSFGGLAMPNEQFF
TRBV20-1	few	TRBJ1-4	TRBD1	TGCAGTGCTAGACACAGGGGCGGTGAAAAACTGTTTTTT	CSARHRGGEKLFF
TRBV4-1	NA	TRBJ2-3	TRBD1	TGCGCCAGCAGCCAAGATCAAAGACAGGGAAGGGTCACAGATACGCAGTATTTT	CASSQDQRQGRVTDTQYF
TRBV5-5	few	TRBJ1-5	NA	TGTGCCAGCAGCGTCGGCCAGGGACAGCCCCAGCATTTT	CASSVGQGQPQHF
TRBV29-1	NA	TRBJ1-4	NA	TGCAGCGTCCGTAGGGATGAAAAACTGTTTTTT	CSVRRDEKLFF
TRBV5-1	NA	TRBJ1-1	NA	TGCGCCAGCAGCTTGGGGTTGGTCTTTCCTACTTTCTTT	CASSLGLVFPTFF
TRBV28	NA	TRBJ2-1	NA	TGTGCCAGCACCCCGGGTCTAGCCTCCAATGAGCAGTTCTTC	CASTPGLASNEQFF
TRBV18	NA	TRBJ1-3	NA	TGTGCCAGCTCACCACCGGCGGGGTCTGGAAACACCATATATTTT	CASSPPAGSGNTIYF
TRBV7-2	few	TRBJ2-1	NA	TGTGCCAGCAGCTTAGTGGGACGGGCAGTCTCCTACAATGAGCAGTTCTTC	CASSLVGRAVSYNEQFF
TRBV2	NA	TRBJ1-2	NA	TGTGCCAGCAAGGTCGGCGAGTCGGGTGGCTACACCTTC	CASKVGESGGYTF
TRBV3-1	NA	TRBJ2-2	NA	TGTGCCAGCAGCCAAGGTGCGTGGACCGGGGAGCTGTTTTTT	CASSQGAWTGELFF
TRBV6-5	few	TRBJ2-1	NA	TGTGCCAGCAGTTACTCGAACAGAGGGAATGAGCAGTTCTTC	CASSYSNRGNEQFF
TRBV7-9	few	TRBJ1-6	NA	TGTGCCAGCAGCTTTGAGAATTCACCCCTCCACTTT	CASSFENSPLHF
TRBV12-5	NA	TRBJ2-5	TRBD1	TGTGCTAGTGGTTTGATGGGACAGGGTCAGGAGACCCAGTACTTC	CASGLMGQGQETQYF
TRBV3-1	NA	TRBJ2-3	TRBD2	TGTGCCAGCAGCCAAGATTGGACTAGCGGATACACAGATACGCAGTATTTT	CASSQDWTSGYTDTQYF
TRBV20-1	few	TRBJ2-5	NA	TGCAGTGCTAGAGATCGGGTGGTAGGCCTAGAGACCCAGTACTTC	CSARDRVVGLETQYF
TRBV7-8	NA	TRBJ2-5	TRBD1	TGTGCCAGCAGCTTAGGACAGGGGTTCCAAGAGACCCAGTACTTC	CASSLGQGFQETQYF
TRBV7-9	few	TRBJ2-2	NA	TGTGCCAGCAGCTTTTCAGGGTCCACCGGGGAGCTGTTTTTT	CASSFSGSTGELFF
TRBV7-3	NA	TRBJ2-1	TRBD2	TGTGCCAGCAGCTTAGTAGGGCGGGGGATCGATGAGCAGTTCTTC	CASSLVGRGIDEQFF
TRBV5-1	many	TRBJ1-1	TRBD1	TGCGCCAGCAGCTTGAGGGGCGGTCAGGGGGGGACTGAAGCTTTCTTT	CASSLRGGQGGTEAFF
TRBV6-2/TRBV6-3	NA	TRBJ2-2	TRBD1	TGTGCCACGGTACCGGACAGGGGAAACACCAGGGAGCTGTTTTTT	CATVPDRGNTRELFF
TRBV28	NA	TRBJ2-1	TRBD1	TGTGCCAGCTCCGTTGGACAGGGGGCTGGTGAGCAGTTCTTC	CASSVGQGAGEQFF
TRBV12-3/TRBV12-4	many	TRBJ1-3	NA	TGTGCCAGCAGATCACAGAACTCTGGAAACACCATATATTTT	CASRSQNSGNTIYF
TRBV12-3/TRBV12-4	few	TRBJ2-3	NA	TGTGCCAGCAGTTTTTATTCGGCTAGCACAGATACGCAGTATTTT	CASSFYSASTDTQYF
TRBV19	NA	TRBJ2-7	TRBD1	TGTGCCAGTAGACCCAGACAGGGGGCCTATGAGCAGTACTTC	CASRPRQGAYEQYF
TRBV6-1	few	TRBJ2-5	NA	TGTGCCAGCAGTGTAAAAGTAGAGACCCAGTACTTC	CASSVKVETQYF
TRBV10-2	NA	TRBJ2-6	TRBD1	TGCGCCAGCAGTGGACGGACAGGGGGAGACTCTGGGGCCAACGTCCTGACTTTC	CASSGRTGGDSGANVLTF
TRBV18	NA	TRBJ2-1	TRBD2	TGTGCCAGCTCAACGGGACTAGACAATGAGCAGTTCTTC	CASSTGLDNEQFF
TRBV7-3	NA	TRBJ2-4	TRBD1	TGTGCCAGCAGCCCCGGACAGGGTAGTTACATTCAGTACTTC	CASSPGQGSYIQYF
TRBV20-1	NA	TRBJ2-3	NA	TGCAGTGCTAACTCCCGGGACCAAAGCACAGATACGCAGTATTTT	CSANSRDQSTDTQYF
TRBV20-1	few	TRBJ1-1	NA	TGCAGTGCTAGGAGGGGGATGAACACTGAAGCTTTCTTT	CSARRGMNTEAFF
TRBV18	NA	TRBJ2-1	TRBD2	TGTGCCAGCTCCCGAGGGGACTACGTGACAGCCTACAATGAGCATTTCTTC	CASSRGDYVTAYNEHFF
TRBV4-1	NA	TRBJ2-7	TRBD2	TGCGCCAGCAGCCTACTAGCGGGAGCCCACGAGCAGTACTTC	CASSLLAGAHEQYF
TRBV12-3/TRBV12-4	many	TRBJ1-1	NA	TGTGCCAGCAGTTTCGGCCCTGAAGCTTTCTTT	CASSFGPEAFF
TRBV11-2	few	TRBJ2-1	TRBD2	TGTGCCAGCAGCCCCGGGGTCCGGGGGGGCGAGAATGAGCAGTTCTTC	CASSPGVRGGENEQFF
TRBV20-1	few	TRBJ2-7	NA	TGCAGTGCTAGGGACCAGACCTACGAGCAGTACTTC	CSARDQTYEQYF
TRBV6-1	NA	TRBJ1-4	TRBD1	TGTGCCAGCAGGGGAACAGGGGGCCTTGAAAAACTGTTTTTT	CASRGTGGLEKLFF
TRBV20-1	few	TRBJ2-3	TRBD1	TGCAGTGCTAGAGGGACAGGGAACCCAGATACGCAGTATTTT	CSARGTGNPDTQYF
TRBV29-1	many	TRBJ1-5	NA	TGCAGCGTTGATTGGGGGGTTGGACAGCCCCAGCATTTT	CSVDWGVGQPQHF
TRBV7-2	NA	TRBJ1-1	NA	TGTGCCAGCAGCTTAGGTGGTGTCTCCAAGGCTTTCTTT	CASSLGGVSKAFF
TRBV3-1	many	TRBJ2-2	NA	TGTGCCAGCAGCCACACCGGGGAGCTGTTTTTT	CASSHTGELFF
TRBV5-1	few	TRBJ2-7	TRBD2	TGCGCCAGCAGCTTGAGGGGACTACCCTCCTCCTACGAGCAGTACTTC	CASSLRGLPSSYEQYF
TRBV6-2/TRBV6-3	NA	TRBJ2-3	TRBD1	TGTGCCAGCAGTTTCACTCTCGGGACAGGGGGCATAGATACGCAGTATTTT	CASSFTLGTGGIDTQYF